This is a list of T cell receptor beta chains from one sample in a study of beta chain features in type 1 diabetes. The assay was immunoSEQ multiplex PCR, and TCRdb's table has in-frame clones only and misses some. The table shows under 250,000 clones, with 12% to 15% occurring only once. The sequenced material came from naive CD4+ T cells from blood. The receptor source for this set is a woman aged 40 to 55 in good health. The CDR3 runs from the conserved cysteine through the conserved F or W. The D gene is left open where the match is weak. Not every row has a clone size; where given, it reads once, few, many or a size class.

V	D	size	J	CDR3	DNA
TRBV5-1	NA	NA	TRBJ1-1	CASSPRQVFTMNTEAFF	TGCGCCAGCAGCCCCCGACAGGTTTTTACCATGAACACTGAAGCTTTCTTT
TRBV11-2	TRBD1	NA	TRBJ1-4	CASSLGQGEYEKLFF	TGTGCCAGCAGCCTGGGACAGGGTGAATATGAAAAACTGTTTTTT
TRBV7-8	NA	few	TRBJ1-4	CASSQTETNEKLFF	TGTGCCAGCAGCCAGACTGAAACCAATGAAAAACTGTTTTTT
TRBV20-1	NA	NA	TRBJ2-5	CSATPVETQYF	TGCAGTGCTACCCCGGTGGAGACCCAGTACTTC
TRBV10-3	NA	NA	TRBJ1-2	CAISESGGFNYGYTF	TGTGCCATCAGTGAGTCGGGAGGATTTAACTATGGCTACACCTTC
TRBV7-7	TRBD2	few	TRBJ2-7	CASSPTSGSYEQYF	TGTGCTAGCAGCCCGACTAGCGGATCCTACGAGCAGTACTTC
TRBV29-1	TRBD1	few	TRBJ1-1	CSARDRGNTEAFF	TGCAGCGCCAGGGACAGGGGGAACACTGAAGCTTTCTTT
TRBV29-1	NA	NA	TRBJ2-2	CSVGTPPEGLFF	TGCAGCGTAGGGACCCCACCGGAGGGACTGTTTTTT
TRBV4-3	NA	many	TRBJ1-1	CASSVTRGATEAFF	TGCGCCAGCAGCGTCACCCGGGGAGCCACTGAAGCTTTCTTT
TRBV7-2	TRBD1	few	TRBJ2-1	CASSSGGQGINEQFF	TGTGCCAGCAGCTCTGGGGGACAGGGGATCAATGAGCAGTTCTTC
TRBV6-6	NA	NA	TRBJ1-3	CASSYSPAGAGNTIYF	TGTGCCAGCAGTTACTCTCCGGCAGGGGCTGGAAACACCATATATTTT
TRBV5-1	NA	NA	TRBJ1-5	CASSLGGGSNQPQHF	TGCGCCAGCAGCTTGGGAGGAGGGAGCAATCAGCCCCAGCATTTT
TRBV19	NA	NA	TRBJ1-5	CATMDGVYQPQHF	TGTGCCACCATGGACGGGGTATATCAGCCCCAGCATTTT
TRBV19	TRBD2	NA	TRBJ2-7	CASSTGTSGLLQGQYF	TGTGCCAGTAGCACAGGGACTAGCGGCCTCCTCCAGGGGCAGTACTTC
TRBV7-6	NA	few	TRBJ1-1	CASRGGAMNTEAFF	TGTGCCAGCAGGGGAGGGGCGATGAACACTGAAGCTTTCTTT
TRBV18	NA	few	TRBJ1-1	CASSPDMNTEAFF	TGTGCCAGCTCACCAGACATGAACACTGAAGCTTTCTTT